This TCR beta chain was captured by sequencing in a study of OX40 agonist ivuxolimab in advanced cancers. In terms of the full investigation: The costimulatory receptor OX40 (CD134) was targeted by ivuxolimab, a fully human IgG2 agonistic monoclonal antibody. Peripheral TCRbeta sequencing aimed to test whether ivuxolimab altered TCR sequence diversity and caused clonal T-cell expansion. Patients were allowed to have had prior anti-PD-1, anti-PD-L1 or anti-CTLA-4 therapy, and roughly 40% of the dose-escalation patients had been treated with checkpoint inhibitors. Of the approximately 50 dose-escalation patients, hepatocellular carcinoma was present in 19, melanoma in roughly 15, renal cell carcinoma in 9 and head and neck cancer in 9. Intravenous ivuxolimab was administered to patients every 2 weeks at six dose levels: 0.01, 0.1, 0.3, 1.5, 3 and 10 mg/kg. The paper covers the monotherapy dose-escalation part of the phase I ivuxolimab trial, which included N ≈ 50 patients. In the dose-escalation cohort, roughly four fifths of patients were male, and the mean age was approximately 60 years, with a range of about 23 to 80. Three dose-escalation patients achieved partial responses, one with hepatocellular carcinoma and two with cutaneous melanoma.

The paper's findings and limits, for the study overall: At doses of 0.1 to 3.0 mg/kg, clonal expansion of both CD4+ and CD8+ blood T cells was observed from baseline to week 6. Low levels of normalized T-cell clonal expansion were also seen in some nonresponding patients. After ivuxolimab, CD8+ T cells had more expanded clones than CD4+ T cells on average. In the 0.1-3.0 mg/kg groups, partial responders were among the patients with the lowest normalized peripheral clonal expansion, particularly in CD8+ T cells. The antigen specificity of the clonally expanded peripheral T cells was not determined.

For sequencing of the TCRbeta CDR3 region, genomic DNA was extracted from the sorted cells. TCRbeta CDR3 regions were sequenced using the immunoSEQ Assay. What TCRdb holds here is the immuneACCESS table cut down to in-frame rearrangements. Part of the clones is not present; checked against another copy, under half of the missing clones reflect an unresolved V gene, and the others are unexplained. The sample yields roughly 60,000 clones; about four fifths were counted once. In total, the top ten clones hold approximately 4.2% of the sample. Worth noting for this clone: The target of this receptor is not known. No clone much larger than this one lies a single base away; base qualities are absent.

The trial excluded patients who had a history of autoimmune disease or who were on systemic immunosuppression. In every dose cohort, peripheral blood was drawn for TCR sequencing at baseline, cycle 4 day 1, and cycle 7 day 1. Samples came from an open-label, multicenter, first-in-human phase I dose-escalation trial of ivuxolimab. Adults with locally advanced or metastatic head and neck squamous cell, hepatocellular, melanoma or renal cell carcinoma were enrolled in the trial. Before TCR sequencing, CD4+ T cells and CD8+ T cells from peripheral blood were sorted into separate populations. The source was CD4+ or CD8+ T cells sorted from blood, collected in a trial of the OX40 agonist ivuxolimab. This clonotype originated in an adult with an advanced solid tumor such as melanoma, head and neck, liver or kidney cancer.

The sequence in DNA is TGTGCCAGCTCACCACGTCCCCTAGCGGGAGGATACACCGGGGAGCTGTTTTTT. Its translation reads: CASSPRPLAGGYTGELFF. Here the chain combines TRBV18 and TRBJ2-2, and 11 junction bases match TRBD2. The CDR3 holds 18 amino acids from the cysteine to the phenylalanine. The only DNA kept is the CDR3, 54 bases in frame from the first base. The CDR1 and CDR2 encoded by the germline V gene are KGHSH and LQKENI. V is pruned by 1 base and J by 3 bases, leaving 7 bases of the junction without a gene match.